This entry features one TCR beta chain sequence. The antigen remains unidentified. TCRdb processed the RACE reads anew with MiXCR; each CDR3 protein has one entry. The data show about 82,000 distinct CDR3 sequences, 10% to 15% seen once. This sample was taken from a study of human T cells and chemical hapten exposure. Overall study results and limits: Controls formed significantly fewer large CDR3 similarity clusters than expanded TCRs did.

The time point is: patch test 3, about 24 weeks after DPC sensitization. Treatment specified: therapeutic diphenylcyclopropenone sensitization with weekly scalp DPC. The specimen comprised whole blood, sampled in connection with sensitization to the hapten diphenylcyclopropenone (DPC). The sequence came from a woman aged 45-65 years with alopecia areata. Some clones in this sample may be carry-over from other donors' samples.

CDR3 nucleotides: TGCGCCAGCACTTTCACAGGGGGCACTTGGGAGCTGTTTTTT. The encoded protein is CASTFTGGTWELFF. This sequence joins TRBV5-1 and TRBJ2-2; TRBD1 matches 9 bases. V trimming: 6 bases; J trimming: 9 bases; junction bases outside the gene matches: 9. Germline CDR1 reads SGHRS; CDR2 reads YFSETQ. The CDR3 is 14 amino acids.